The 17 T cell receptor beta chains listed next were all sequenced from one sample in a study of response to subunit inactivated influenza vaccine. TCRdb reprocessed the RT-PCR reads with MiXCR, giving one entry per CDR3 protein. The sample holds some 500,000 distinct CDR3 sequences, 15% to 20% seen once. The sample consisted of CD4+ T cells sorted from PBMCs, taken around 25 months after vaccination. All receptors derive from a man aged 45 to 75 who received an inactivated influenza vaccine.

The chain carries TRBV29-1 and TRBJ2-7; no clear D gene. Deletions cut 8 bases from V and 2 bases from J, with 10 bases between. CDR1 is SQVTM, CDR2 ANQGSEA, per germline. The CDR3 consists of 11 residues. The CDR3 is CSPQPPYEQYF. In DNA form, the CDR3 reads TGCAGCCCGCAACCTCCCTACGAGCAGTACTTC.

Only a few counts were recorded for this clonotype. This rearrangement joins TRBV3-1 to TRBJ2-2; D ambiguous. The CDR3 spans 16 residues. Trimming left V 4 bases short and J 3 bases short, with 15 bases between. Germline V lookup: CDR1 LGHDT, CDR2 YNNKEL (reference sequence). The CDR3 spells CASSLWAPDDTGELFF. Here the CDR3 DNA reads TGTGCCAGCAGCCTGTGGGCGCCAGACGACACCGGGGAGCTGTTTTTT.

V and J are TRBV10-2 and TRBJ2-3; D remains unclear. V was trimmed by 4 bases and J by 1 base, leaving 6 bases between them. From germline, CDR1 is WSHSY and CDR2 SAAADI. The CDR3 has 13 residues. DNA for the CDR3: TGCGCCAGCAGTGGCACCCGCACAGATACGCAGTATTTT. This translates into CASSGTRTDTQYF.

The V call is TRBV20-1, the J call TRBJ2-3; possible D gene TRBD2, 6 bases. V lost 3 bases, J lost 4 bases, and 17 bases lay in between. Germline assignment: CDR1 DFQATT and CDR2 SNEGSKA (reference sequence). The length of the CDR3 is 15 residues. The chain's CDR3 is CSASPASRESDTQYF. For the CDR3, the DNA is TGCAGTGCTAGCCCGGCTAGCCGGGAGTCAGATACGCAGTATTTT.

V usage is TRBV4-2 and J usage is TRBJ1-1; D unresolved. Trimming left V 0 bases short and J 0 bases short, with 14 bases between. Germline V gene lookup returns CDR1 LGHNA and CDR2 YNFKEQ. The CDR3 runs to 17 residues. CDR3: CASSQDGRFGVNTEAFF. CDR3 in DNA: TGTGCCAGCAGCCAAGATGGGCGGTTTGGCGTGAACACTGAAGCTTTCTTT.

The V gene is TRBV23-1, the J gene TRBJ2-1; D gene unclear. TRBV23-1 is given ORF status, its function remaining uncertain. This CDR3 has 13 residues. Trimming left V 2 bases short and J 3 bases short, with 5 bases between. CDR3 sequence (DNA): TGCGCCAGCAGTCAAAACATCTACAATGAGCAGTTCTTC. This translates into CASSQNIYNEQFF.

This clonotype was recorded many times. The rearrangement uses TRBV12-3 or TRBV12-4 and TRBJ2-7; 8 bases are a match to TRBD2. This CDR3 region has 14 residues. J was trimmed by 2 bases and V by 1 base; bases with no gene match: 1. The CDR3 DNA follows: TGTGCCAGCAGTTTAGGGACTAGCACCTACGAGCAGTACTTC. It specifies CASSLGTSTYEQYF.

This clonotype was observed a few times. V usage is TRBV27 and J usage is TRBJ2-2; TRBD1 matches 7 bases. The CDR3 has 15 amino acids. Trimming at V came to 6 bases and at J to 1 base, leaving 5 bases not matched to a gene. Per the germline V gene, CDR1 is MNHEY and CDR2 is SMNVEV (reference sequence). The CDR3, as DNA: TGTGCCAGCAGCAAGACAGGGCAGAACACCGGGGAGCTGTTTTTT. It is translated as CASSKTGQNTGELFF.

This chain links TRBV7-2 with TRBJ2-7; D is perhaps TRBD1 (6 bases). The CDR3 runs to 14 residues. Deletions cut 1 base from V and 2 bases from J, with 9 bases between. Germline values: CDR1 SGHTA, CDR2 FQGNSA. CDR3 residues: CASSLVAGAYEQYF. In DNA, the CDR3 is TGTGCCAGCAGCTTAGTTGCAGGGGCCTACGAGCAGTACTTC.

For this clonotype: The junction shows a germline mismatch at one end, possibly a read error. V and J are TRBV11-2 and TRBJ1-5; TRBD1 might be the D (5 bases). The CDR3 contains 16 residues. Looked up from germline, CDR1 is SGHAT and CDR2 is FQNNGV. The chain's CDR3 is CASSFELMRDPEVLFF. The CDR3 nucleotides are TGTGCCAGCAGCTTTGAATTAATGCGGGACCCTGAGGTTCTTTTTTTT.

The chain couples TRBV20-1 to TRBJ1-6, with 10 bases fitting TRBD1. Germline V gene data show CDR1 as DFQATT and CDR2 as SNEGSKA (reference sequence). CDR3 length: 15 amino acids. Trimming cost V 0 bases and J 8 bases; bases outside gene matches: 4. CDR3 loop: CSARDQGQGYSPLHF. DNA of the CDR3: TGCAGTGCTAGAGATCAGGGACAGGGGTATTCACCCCTCCACTTT.

With regard to this clonotype: A much larger clone differs from this one at a single base, so this may be a read error. The genes are TRBV10-2 and TRBJ2-7; 7 bases match TRBD2. Germline loops: CDR1 WSHSY, CDR2 SAAADI. CDR3 length: 13 amino acids. The CDR3 DNA is TGCGCCAGCAGTGGGGGGAGGGGTTACGGGCAGTACTTC. As protein: CASSGGRGYGQYF.

This clonotype has only a few counts. This rearrangement joins TRBV12-3 or TRBV12-4 to TRBJ2-1, with 7 bases fitting TRBD2. CDR3 length: 22 residues. With V trimmed by 1 base and J by 0 bases, 21 bases remained unmatched. CDR3 in amino acids: CASSLDLYWTERGKSSYNEQFF. The CDR3 DNA follows: TGTGCCAGCAGTTTAGATCTCTATTGGACGGAGCGGGGCAAGAGCTCCTACAATGAGCAGTTCTTC.

This clonotype was counted a few times. This chain uses TRBV6-1 with TRBJ1-4; TRBD1 is a possible D gene (6 bases). CDR3 length: 15 amino acids. Per germline, CDR1 MNHNS and CDR2 SASEGT. V lost 6 bases to trimming and J lost 0 bases, with 11 bases between them. The CDR3 sequence is CASSRQAATNEKLFF. The CDR3 DNA follows: TGTGCCAGCAGCAGACAGGCTGCAACTAATGAAAAACTGTTTTTT.

This clonotype has only a few counts. V and J are TRBV10-3 and TRBJ2-1; TRBD2 aligns across 13 bases. This CDR3 spans 15 amino acids. Unmatched junction bases numbered 2, after V lost 6 bases and J lost 3 bases. Germline CDR1 and CDR2: ENHRY and SYGVKD. As DNA, the CDR3 is TGTGCCATCAGCCGACTAGCGGGAGGCTACAATGAGCAGTTCTTC. Its translation: CAISRLAGGYNEQFF.

Of note for this clonotype: Being one base from a much bigger clone, this may be a read error. The gene calls are TRBV12-3 or TRBV12-4 and TRBJ2-3; the D is unclear. This CDR3 is built from 13 residues. CDR3 in amino acids: CASTEGGKDTKYF. For the CDR3, the DNA is TGTGCCAGCACCGAAGGTGGTAAAGATACGAAGTATTTT.

The V call is TRBV10-3, the J call TRBJ2-6; 13 positions agree with TRBD2. The CDR3 totals 17 residues. The ends lost 4 bases at V and 2 bases at J; junction bases unmatched: 2. The germline V gene has CDR1 ENHRY and CDR2 SYGVKD. CDR3 nucleotide sequence: TGTGCCATCAGTGGAGGACTAGCGGGAGCTGGGGCCAACGTCCTGACTTTC. Its protein product is CAISGGLAGAGANVLTF.